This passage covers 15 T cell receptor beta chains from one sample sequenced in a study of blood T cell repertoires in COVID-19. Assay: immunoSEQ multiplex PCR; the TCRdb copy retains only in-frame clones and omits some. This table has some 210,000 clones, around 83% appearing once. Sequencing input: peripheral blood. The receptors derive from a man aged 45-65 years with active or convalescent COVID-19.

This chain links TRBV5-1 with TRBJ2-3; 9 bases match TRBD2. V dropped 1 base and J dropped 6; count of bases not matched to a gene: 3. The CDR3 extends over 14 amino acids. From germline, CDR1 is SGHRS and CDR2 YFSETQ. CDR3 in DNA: TGCGCCAGCAGCTTGTCTAGCGGGAAGGATACGCAGTATTTT. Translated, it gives CASSLSSGKDTQYF. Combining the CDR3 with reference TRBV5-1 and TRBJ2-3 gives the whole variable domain KAGVTQTPRYLIKTRGQQVTLSCSPISGHRSVSWYQQTPGQGLQFLFEYFSETQRNKGNFPGRFSGRQFSNSRSEMNVSTLELGDSALYLCASSLSSGKDTQYFGPGTRLTVL.

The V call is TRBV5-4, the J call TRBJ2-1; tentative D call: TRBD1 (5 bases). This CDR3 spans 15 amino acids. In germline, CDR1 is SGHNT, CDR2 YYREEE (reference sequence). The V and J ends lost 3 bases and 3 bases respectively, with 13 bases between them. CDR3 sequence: CASSSKGYSYNEQFF. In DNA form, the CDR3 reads TGTGCCAGCAGCTCGAAGGGGTATAGCTACAATGAGCAGTTCTTC. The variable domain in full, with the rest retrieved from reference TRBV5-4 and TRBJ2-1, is ETGVTQSPTHLIKTRGQQVTLRCSSQSGHNTVSWYQQALGQGPQFIFQYYREEENGRGNFPPRFSGLQFPNYSSELNVNALELDDSALYLCASSSKGYSYNEQFFGPGTRLTVL.

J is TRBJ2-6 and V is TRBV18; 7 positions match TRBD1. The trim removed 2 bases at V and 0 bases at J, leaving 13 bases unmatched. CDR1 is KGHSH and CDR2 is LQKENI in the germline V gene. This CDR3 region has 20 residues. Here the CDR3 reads CASSPRQGFIASSGANVLTF. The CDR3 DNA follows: TGTGCCAGCTCACCAAGACAGGGTTTCATCGCAAGCTCTGGGGCCAACGTCCTGACTTTC.

The CDR3 DNA sequence: TGTGCCAGCTCACCAAACGCAGGGAACTCCTACGAGCAGTACTTC. This gives the protein CASSPNAGNSYEQYF. This sequence joins TRBV18 and TRBJ2-7; TRBD1 is a possible D gene (5 bases). V was clipped by 2 bases and J by 0 bases, with 11 bases between them. The CDR3 has 15 residues. Germline loops: CDR1 KGHSH, CDR2 LQKENI.

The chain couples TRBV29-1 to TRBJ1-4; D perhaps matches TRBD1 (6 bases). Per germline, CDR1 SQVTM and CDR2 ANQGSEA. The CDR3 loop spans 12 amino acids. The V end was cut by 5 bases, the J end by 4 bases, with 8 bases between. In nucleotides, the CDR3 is TGCAGCGTTACAGGGTTTAATGAAAAACTGTTTTTT. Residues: CSVTGFNEKLFF.

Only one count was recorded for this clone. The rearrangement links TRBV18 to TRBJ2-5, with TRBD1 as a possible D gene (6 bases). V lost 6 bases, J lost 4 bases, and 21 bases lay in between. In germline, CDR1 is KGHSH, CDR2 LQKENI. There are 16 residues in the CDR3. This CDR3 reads CASSLQYRAPGETQYF. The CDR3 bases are TGTGCCAGCTCCCTTCAGTACAGGGCCCCGGGAGAGACCCAGTACTTC. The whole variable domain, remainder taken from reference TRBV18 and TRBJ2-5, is NAGVMQNPRHLVRRRGQEARLRCSPMKGHSHVYWYRQLPEEGLKFMVYLQKENIIDESGMPKERFSAEFPKEGPSILRIQQVVRGDSAAYFCASSLQYRAPGETQYFGPGTRLLVL.

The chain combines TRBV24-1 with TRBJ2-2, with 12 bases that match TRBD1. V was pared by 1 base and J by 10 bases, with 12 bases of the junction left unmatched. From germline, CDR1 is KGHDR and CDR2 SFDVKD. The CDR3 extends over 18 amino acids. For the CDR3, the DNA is TGTGCCACCAGTGATTTTGGAATGGGACAGGGGGCTGAGGTGGAGCTGTTTTTT. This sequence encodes CATSDFGMGQGAEVELFF.

The CDR3 bases are TGTGCCAGCAGCCTGGACAGGGAAGGTGGCTACACCTTC. This translates into CASSLDREGGYTF. This chain links TRBV7-8 with TRBJ1-2; 8 positions agree with TRBD1. Unmatched junction bases numbered 6, after V lost 5 bases and J lost 7 bases. Germline V CDR1 and CDR2: SGHVS, FQNEAQ. The CDR3 contains 13 residues.

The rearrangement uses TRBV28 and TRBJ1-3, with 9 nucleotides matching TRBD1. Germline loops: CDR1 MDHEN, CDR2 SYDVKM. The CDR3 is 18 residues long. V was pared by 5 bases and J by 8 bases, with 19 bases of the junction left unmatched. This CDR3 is CASSPWTGVGLSGHTIYF. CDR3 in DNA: TGTGCCAGCAGTCCGTGGACAGGGGTCGGACTGAGCGGACACACCATATATTTT. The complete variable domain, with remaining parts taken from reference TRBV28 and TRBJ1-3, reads DVKVTQSSRYLVKRTGEKVFLECVQDMDHENMFWYRQDPGLGLRLIYFSYDVKMKEKGDIPEGYSVSREKKERFSLILESASTNQTSMYLCASSPWTGVGLSGHTIYFGEGSWLTVV.

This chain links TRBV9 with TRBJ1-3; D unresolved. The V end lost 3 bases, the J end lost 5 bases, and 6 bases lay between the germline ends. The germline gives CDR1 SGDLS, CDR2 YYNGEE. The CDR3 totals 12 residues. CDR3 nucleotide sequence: TGTGCCAGCAGCGGATCTAGAAACACCATATATTTT. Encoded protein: CASSGSRNTIYF.

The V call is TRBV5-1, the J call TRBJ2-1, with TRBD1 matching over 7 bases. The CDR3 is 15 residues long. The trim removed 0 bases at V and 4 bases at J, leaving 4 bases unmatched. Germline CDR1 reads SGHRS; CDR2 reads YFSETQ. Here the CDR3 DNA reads TGCGCCAGCAGCTTGGAGCCAGGGGGATACAATGAGCAGTTCTTC. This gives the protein CASSLEPGGYNEQFF.

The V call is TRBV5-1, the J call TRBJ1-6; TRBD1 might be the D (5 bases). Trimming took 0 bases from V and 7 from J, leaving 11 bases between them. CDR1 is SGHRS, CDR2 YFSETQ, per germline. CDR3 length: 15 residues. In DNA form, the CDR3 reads TGCGCCAGCAGCTTGGAACCAGGGTGGAATTCACCCCTCCACTTT. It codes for CASSLEPGWNSPLHF.

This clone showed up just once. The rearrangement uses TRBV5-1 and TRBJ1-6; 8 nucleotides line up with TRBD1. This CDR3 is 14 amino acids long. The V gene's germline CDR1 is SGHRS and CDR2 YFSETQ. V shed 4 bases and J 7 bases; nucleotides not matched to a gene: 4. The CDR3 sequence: CASSHDRGNSPLHF. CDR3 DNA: TGCGCCAGCAGCCACGACAGGGGAAATTCACCCCTCCACTTT.

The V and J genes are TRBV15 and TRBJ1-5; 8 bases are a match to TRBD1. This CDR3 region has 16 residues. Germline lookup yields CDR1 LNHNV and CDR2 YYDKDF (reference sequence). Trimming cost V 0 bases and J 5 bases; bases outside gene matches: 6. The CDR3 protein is CATSRDRTGRHQPQHF. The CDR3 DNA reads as TGTGCCACCAGCAGAGATCGGACAGGGAGACATCAGCCCCAGCATTTT.

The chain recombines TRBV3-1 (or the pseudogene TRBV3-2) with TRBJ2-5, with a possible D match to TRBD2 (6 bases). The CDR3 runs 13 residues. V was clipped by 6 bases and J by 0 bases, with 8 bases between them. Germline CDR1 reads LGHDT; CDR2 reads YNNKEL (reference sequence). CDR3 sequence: CASREGYQETQYF. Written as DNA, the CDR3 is TGTGCCAGCAGGGAGGGGTACCAAGAGACCCAGTACTTC.